A selection of T cell receptor beta chains follows, all from one sample in a study of cytomegalovirus exposure and HLA in healthy donors. The assay was immunoSEQ multiplex PCR, and TCRdb's table has in-frame clones only and misses some. The sample yields about 98,000 clones, less than 85% seen once. Sequenced sample: PBMCs. These receptors all stem from a male donor in good health and CMV-seronegative. CDR3s include the opening cysteine and the closing phenylalanine or tryptophan. Fields, in order: CDR3 protein, CDR3 DNA, V gene, clone size, J gene, D gene. The D gene is left open where the match is weak. The size entry is marked missing in some rows and otherwise reads once, few, many or a size class.

CDR3 protein: CATSKHRVYSNQPQHF
CDR3 DNA: TGTGCCACCAGCAAACACAGGGTCTATAGCAATCAGCCCCAGCATTTT
V gene: TRBV15
clone size: -
J gene: TRBJ1-5
D gene: -

CDR3 protein: CASSLSGNTGELFF
CDR3 DNA: TGTGCCAGCAGCTTATCCGGGAACACCGGGGAGCTGTTTTTT
V gene: TRBV7-9
clone size: -
J gene: TRBJ2-2
D gene: -

CDR3 protein: CASTDSRTGTQYF
CDR3 DNA: TGTGCCAGCACCGATTCCCGCACTGGGACCCAGTACTTC
V gene: TRBV6-5
clone size: -
J gene: TRBJ2-5
D gene: -

CDR3 protein: CASSGTNGGTQYF
CDR3 DNA: TGTGCCAGCAGCGGGACTAACGGTGGTACGCAGTATTTT
V gene: TRBV11-2
clone size: -
J gene: TRBJ2-3
D gene: TRBD2

CDR3 protein: CASSLTGGPTAFF
CDR3 DNA: TGTGCCAGCAGCCTCACAGGGGGCCCCACAGCTTTCTTT
V gene: TRBV28
clone size: -
J gene: TRBJ1-1
D gene: TRBD1

CDR3 protein: CASSVWGTSINEQFF
CDR3 DNA: TGTGCCAGCAGCGTATGGGGGACTAGCATAAATGAGCAGTTCTTC
V gene: TRBV9
clone size: -
J gene: TRBJ2-1
D gene: TRBD2

CDR3 protein: CASSPWGDSGANVLTF
CDR3 DNA: TGTGCCAGCAGCCCCTGGGGAGACTCTGGGGCCAACGTCCTGACTTTC
V gene: TRBV7-9
clone size: few
J gene: TRBJ2-6
D gene: -

CDR3 protein: CASSALAGGQDTQYF
CDR3 DNA: TGTGCCAGCAGCGCCCTAGCGGGAGGTCAGGATACGCAGTATTTT
V gene: TRBV7-6
clone size: once
J gene: TRBJ2-3
D gene: TRBD2

CDR3 protein: CASSTGGPYEQYF
CDR3 DNA: TGTGCCAGCAGTACCGGGGGGCCCTACGAGCAGTACTTC
V gene: TRBV6-5
clone size: -
J gene: TRBJ2-7
D gene: -

CDR3 protein: CASSLTRTGARTEAFF
CDR3 DNA: TGCGCCAGCAGCTTGACACGGACAGGGGCTAGGACTGAAGCTTTCTTT
V gene: TRBV5-1
clone size: -
J gene: TRBJ1-1
D gene: TRBD1

CDR3 protein: CSASFETQYF
CDR3 DNA: TGCAGTGCTAGCTTTGAGACCCAGTACTTC
V gene: TRBV20-1
clone size: -
J gene: TRBJ2-5
D gene: -

CDR3 protein: CAISRGREEAFF
CDR3 DNA: TGTGCCATCAGCAGGGGGCGCGAGGAAGCTTTCTTT
V gene: TRBV10-3
clone size: -
J gene: TRBJ1-1
D gene: TRBD1

CDR3 protein: CASSQDGLQETQYF
CDR3 DNA: TGCGCCAGCAGCCAAGACGGACTCCAAGAGACCCAGTACTTC
V gene: TRBV4-1
clone size: -
J gene: TRBJ2-5
D gene: -

CDR3 protein: CASSYARAGGPTDTQYF
CDR3 DNA: TGTGCCAGCAGCTATGCCCGGGCGGGAGGGCCGACAGATACGCAGTATTTT
V gene: TRBV27
clone size: few
J gene: TRBJ2-3
D gene: TRBD2

CDR3 protein: CASSLGDRDQPQHF
CDR3 DNA: TGCGCCAGCAGCCTAGGGGACAGGGACCAGCCCCAGCATTTT
V gene: TRBV5-1
clone size: -
J gene: TRBJ1-5
D gene: TRBD1

CDR3 protein: CASSLTPSGGSEQYF
CDR3 DNA: TGTGCCAGCAGCTTGACACCTTCAGGGGGTAGCGAGCAGTACTTC
V gene: TRBV5-6
clone size: -
J gene: TRBJ2-7
D gene: TRBD1

CDR3 protein: CAHRGNTEAFF
CDR3 DNA: TGCGCGCACAGGGGGAACACTGAAGCTTTCTTT
V gene: TRBV20-1
clone size: few
J gene: TRBJ1-1
D gene: TRBD1

CDR3 protein: CASSLAGEPQHF
CDR3 DNA: TGTGCCAGCAGCTTGGCGGGGGAGCCCCAGCATTTT
V gene: TRBV7-9
clone size: few
J gene: TRBJ1-5
D gene: -

CDR3 protein: CAISGTANQPQHF
CDR3 DNA: TGTGCCATCAGTGGGACAGCTAATCAGCCCCAGCATTTT
V gene: TRBV10-3
clone size: few
J gene: TRBJ1-5
D gene: -

CDR3 protein: CASSPPQGSGYGYTF
CDR3 DNA: TGTGCCAGTAGTCCCCCCCAGGGTTCGGGCTATGGCTACACCTTC
V gene: TRBV19
clone size: -
J gene: TRBJ1-2
D gene: -

CDR3 protein: CASSVQIYGYTF
CDR3 DNA: TGTGCCAGCAGTGTCCAGATATATGGCTACACCTTC
V gene: TRBV2
clone size: -
J gene: TRBJ1-2
D gene: -

CDR3 protein: CASTPLRENTEAFF
CDR3 DNA: TGTGCCAGCACCCCTTTGCGGGAGAACACTGAAGCTTTCTTT
V gene: TRBV28
clone size: -
J gene: TRBJ1-1
D gene: -

CDR3 protein: CASSEPGTKNREQYF
CDR3 DNA: TGTGCCAGTAGTGAGCCCGGGACTAAAAACAGAGAGCAGTACTTC
V gene: TRBV19
clone size: -
J gene: TRBJ2-7
D gene: TRBD2

CDR3 protein: CAWIGRASGDTQYF
CDR3 DNA: TGTGCCTGGATCGGGAGGGCCAGTGGAGATACGCAGTATTTT
V gene: TRBV30
clone size: -
J gene: TRBJ2-3
D gene: TRBD2

CDR3 protein: CASSRAPGQKLDSNQPQHF
CDR3 DNA: TGCGCCAGCAGCCGTGCACCGGGACAGAAGTTAGATAGCAATCAGCCCCAGCATTTT
V gene: TRBV4-1
clone size: few
J gene: TRBJ1-5
D gene: TRBD1

CDR3 protein: CASSLASARTGELFF
CDR3 DNA: TGTGCCAGCAGCTTAGCCAGCGCCCGCACCGGGGAGCTGTTTTTT
V gene: TRBV7-2
clone size: -
J gene: TRBJ2-2
D gene: -

CDR3 protein: CASRAGPTDTQYF
CDR3 DNA: TGCGCCAGCAGGGCGGGACCCACAGATACGCAGTATTTT
V gene: TRBV5-1
clone size: -
J gene: TRBJ2-3
D gene: -

CDR3 protein: CASSVETSRYNEQFF
CDR3 DNA: TGTGCCAGCAGCGTAGAGACTAGCAGGTACAATGAGCAGTTCTTC
V gene: TRBV9
clone size: -
J gene: TRBJ2-1
D gene: TRBD2

CDR3 protein: CATKFNRTALINQPQHF
CDR3 DNA: TGTGCCACCAAGTTCAATAGGACAGCGCTTATCAATCAGCCCCAGCATTTT
V gene: TRBV19
clone size: -
J gene: TRBJ1-5
D gene: -

CDR3 protein: CASSPGGITGELFF
CDR3 DNA: TGCGCCAGCAGCCCGGGGGGGATAACCGGGGAGCTGTTTTTT
V gene: TRBV5-1
clone size: few
J gene: TRBJ2-2
D gene: TRBD2

CDR3 protein: CASSLGGSVSYNEQFF
CDR3 DNA: TGTGCCAGCAGCTTGGGTGGTAGCGTCTCCTACAATGAGCAGTTCTTC
V gene: TRBV5-4
clone size: -
J gene: TRBJ2-1
D gene: -

CDR3 protein: CAWSYPGQVTVRGYTF
CDR3 DNA: TGTGCCTGGAGCTACCCGGGACAAGTGACAGTACGGGGCTACACCTTC
V gene: TRBV30
clone size: -
J gene: TRBJ1-2
D gene: -

CDR3 protein: CASSLVGGHYTF
CDR3 DNA: TGTGCCAGCAGCTTAGTCGGGGGGCACTACACCTTC
V gene: TRBV7-9
clone size: -
J gene: TRBJ1-2
D gene: -

CDR3 protein: CAIRGAGGSYEQYF
CDR3 DNA: TGTGCCATCAGGGGAGCCGGCGGATCCTACGAGCAGTACTTC
V gene: TRBV10-3
clone size: -
J gene: TRBJ2-7
D gene: -

CDR3 protein: CASSSGTAGIEAFF
CDR3 DNA: TGTGCCAGCAGCTCCGGGACAGCCGGAATTGAAGCTTTCTTT
V gene: TRBV7-9
clone size: once
J gene: TRBJ1-1
D gene: TRBD1

CDR3 protein: CAWSVGGREQYF
CDR3 DNA: TGTGCCTGGAGTGTAGGGGGCCGCGAGCAGTACTTC
V gene: TRBV30
clone size: -
J gene: TRBJ2-7
D gene: TRBD1

CDR3 protein: CASTDREELYEQYF
CDR3 DNA: TGTGCCAGCACCGACAGGGAGGAACTTTACGAGCAGTACTTC
V gene: TRBV6-1
clone size: -
J gene: TRBJ2-7
D gene: -

CDR3 protein: CASSLSDLTYEQYF
CDR3 DNA: TGTGCCAGCAGCTTATCGGACTTAACCTACGAGCAGTACTTC
V gene: TRBV7-3
clone size: few
J gene: TRBJ2-7
D gene: -

CDR3 protein: CASSPGALNTEAFF
CDR3 DNA: TGTGCCAGCTCCCCAGGGGCCTTGAACACTGAAGCTTTCTTT
V gene: TRBV28
clone size: once
J gene: TRBJ1-1
D gene: -

CDR3 protein: CASSLSGQWGGRNYGYTF
CDR3 DNA: TGTGCCAGCAGTTTATCGGGACAGTGGGGCGGGAGGAACTATGGCTACACCTTC
V gene: TRBV27
clone size: -
J gene: TRBJ1-2
D gene: TRBD1

CDR3 protein: CASSWRGGIGYTF
CDR3 DNA: TGTGCCAGCAGCTGGCGGGGCGGGATCGGCTACACCTTC
V gene: TRBV5-6
clone size: -
J gene: TRBJ1-2
D gene: -

CDR3 protein: CASSLAGSSTNYGYTF
CDR3 DNA: TGTGCCAGCAGCTTGGCCGGGTCATCAACTAACTATGGCTACACCTTC
V gene: TRBV5-6
clone size: once
J gene: TRBJ1-2
D gene: -

CDR3 protein: CASSPGQVNSEAFF
CDR3 DNA: TGTGCCAGCAGCCCCGGCCAGGTCAACTCTGAAGCTTTCTTT
V gene: TRBV28
clone size: -
J gene: TRBJ1-1
D gene: -

CDR3 protein: CATRDSSGNTIYF
CDR3 DNA: TGTGCCACCAGGGACAGCTCTGGAAACACCATATATTTT
V gene: TRBV10-3
clone size: -
J gene: TRBJ1-3
D gene: TRBD1

CDR3 protein: CASSVVPRGTTGELFF
CDR3 DNA: TGTGCCAGCAGCGTGGTACCCAGGGGGACCACCGGGGAGCTGTTTTTT
V gene: TRBV9
clone size: -
J gene: TRBJ2-2
D gene: TRBD1

CDR3 protein: CASSATPRLVSLPDTQYF
CDR3 DNA: TGTGCCAGCAGCGCAACACCCCGACTAGTCTCTCTTCCAGATACGCAGTATTTT
V gene: TRBV9
clone size: -
J gene: TRBJ2-3
D gene: -

CDR3 protein: CASSQGLARSTEQYF
CDR3 DNA: TGTGCCAGCAGCCAAGGACTAGCAAGGTCAACCGAGCAGTACTTC
V gene: TRBV7-8
clone size: -
J gene: TRBJ2-7
D gene: TRBD2

CDR3 protein: CASRGTGRNEKLFF
CDR3 DNA: TGTGCCAGTAGGGGGACAGGGAGGAATGAAAAACTGTTTTTT
V gene: TRBV19
clone size: once
J gene: TRBJ1-4
D gene: TRBD1

CDR3 protein: CASSGRRRTGGLINQPQHF
CDR3 DNA: TGTGCCAGCAGTGGACGCCGTAGGACAGGGGGCTTGATCAATCAGCCCCAGCATTTT
V gene: TRBV2
clone size: few
J gene: TRBJ1-5
D gene: TRBD1

CDR3 protein: CASTPGQGVSYEQYF
CDR3 DNA: TGTGCCAGCACCCCGGGACAGGGGGTTTCGTACGAGCAGTACTTC
V gene: TRBV14
clone size: -
J gene: TRBJ2-7
D gene: TRBD1

CDR3 protein: CASSYSGPNTGELFF
CDR3 DNA: TGTGCCAGCAGTTATAGCGGGCCGAACACCGGGGAGCTGTTTTTT
V gene: TRBV27
clone size: -
J gene: TRBJ2-2
D gene: TRBD2